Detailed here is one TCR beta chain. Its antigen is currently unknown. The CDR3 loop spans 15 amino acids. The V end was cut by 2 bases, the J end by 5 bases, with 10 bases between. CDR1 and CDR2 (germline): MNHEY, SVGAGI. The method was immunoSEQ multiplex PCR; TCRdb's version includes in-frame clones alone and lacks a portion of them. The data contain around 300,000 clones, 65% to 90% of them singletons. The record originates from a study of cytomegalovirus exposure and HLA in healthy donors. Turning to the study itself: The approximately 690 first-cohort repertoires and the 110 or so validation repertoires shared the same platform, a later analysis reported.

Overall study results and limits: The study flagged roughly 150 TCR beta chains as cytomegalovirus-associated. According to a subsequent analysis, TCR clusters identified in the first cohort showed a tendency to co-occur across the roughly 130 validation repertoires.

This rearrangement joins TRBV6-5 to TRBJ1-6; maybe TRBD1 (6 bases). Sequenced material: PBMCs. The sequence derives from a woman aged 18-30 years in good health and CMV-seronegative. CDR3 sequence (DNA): TGTGCCAGCAGTTACAGGACAGAGAATAATTCACCCCTCCACTTT. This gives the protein CASSYRTENNSPLHF.